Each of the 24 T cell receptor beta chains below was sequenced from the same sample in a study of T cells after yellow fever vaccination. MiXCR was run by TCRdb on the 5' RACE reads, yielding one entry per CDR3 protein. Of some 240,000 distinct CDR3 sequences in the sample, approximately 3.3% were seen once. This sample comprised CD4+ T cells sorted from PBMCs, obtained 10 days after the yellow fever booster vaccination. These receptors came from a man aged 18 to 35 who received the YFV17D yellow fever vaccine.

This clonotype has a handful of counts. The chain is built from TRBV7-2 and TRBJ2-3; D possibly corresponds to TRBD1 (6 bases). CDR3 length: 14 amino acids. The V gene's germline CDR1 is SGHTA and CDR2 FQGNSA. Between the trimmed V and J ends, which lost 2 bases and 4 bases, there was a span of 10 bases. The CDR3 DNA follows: TGTGCCAGCAGCTTAAACAGGGTGGCAGATACGCAGTATTTT. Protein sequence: CASSLNRVADTQYF.

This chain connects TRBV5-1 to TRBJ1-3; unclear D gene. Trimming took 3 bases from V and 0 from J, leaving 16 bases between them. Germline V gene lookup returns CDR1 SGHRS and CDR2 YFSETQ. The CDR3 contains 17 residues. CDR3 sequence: CASSSASGSYSGNTIYF. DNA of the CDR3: TGCGCCAGCAGCTCAGCTTCGGGCAGCTACTCTGGAAACACCATATATTTT.

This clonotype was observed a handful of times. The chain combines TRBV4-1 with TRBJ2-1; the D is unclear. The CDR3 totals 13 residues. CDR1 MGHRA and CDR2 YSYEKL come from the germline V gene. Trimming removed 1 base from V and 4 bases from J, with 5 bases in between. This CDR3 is CASSQGPYNEQFF. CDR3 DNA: TGCGCCAGCAGCCAAGGGCCTTACAATGAGCAGTTCTTC.

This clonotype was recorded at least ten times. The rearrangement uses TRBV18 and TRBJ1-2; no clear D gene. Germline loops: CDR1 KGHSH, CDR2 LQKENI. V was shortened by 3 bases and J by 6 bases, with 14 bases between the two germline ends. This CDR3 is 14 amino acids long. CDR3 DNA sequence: TGTGCCAGCTCACCGCTTGCCCTGAATGATGGCTACACCTTC. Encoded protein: CASSPLALNDGYTF.

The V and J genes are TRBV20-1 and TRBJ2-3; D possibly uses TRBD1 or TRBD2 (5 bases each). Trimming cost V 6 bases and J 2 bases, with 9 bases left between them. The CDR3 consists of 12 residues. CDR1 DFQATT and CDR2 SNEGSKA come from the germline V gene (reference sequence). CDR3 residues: CSAWDLTDTQYF. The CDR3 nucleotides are TGCAGTGCCTGGGACCTCACAGATACGCAGTATTTT.

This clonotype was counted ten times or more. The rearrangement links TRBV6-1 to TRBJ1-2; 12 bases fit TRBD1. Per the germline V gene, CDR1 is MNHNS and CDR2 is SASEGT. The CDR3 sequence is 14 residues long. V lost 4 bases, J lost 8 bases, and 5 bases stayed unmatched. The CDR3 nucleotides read TGTGCCAGCAGTGTGGGACAGGGGGCGGGCGGCTACACCTTC. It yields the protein CASSVGQGAGGYTF.

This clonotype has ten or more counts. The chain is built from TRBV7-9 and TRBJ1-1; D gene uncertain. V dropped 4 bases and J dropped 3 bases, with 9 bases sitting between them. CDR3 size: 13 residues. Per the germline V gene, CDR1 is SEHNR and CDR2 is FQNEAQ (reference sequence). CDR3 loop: CASSYDGDTEAFF. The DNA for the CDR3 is TGTGCCAGCAGCTATGACGGGGACACTGAAGCTTTCTTT.

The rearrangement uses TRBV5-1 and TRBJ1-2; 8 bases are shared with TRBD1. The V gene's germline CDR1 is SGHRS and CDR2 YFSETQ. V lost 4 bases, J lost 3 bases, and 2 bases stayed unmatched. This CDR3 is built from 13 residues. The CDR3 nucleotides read TGCGCCAGCAGCGACAGGGGAGACTATGGCTACACCTTC. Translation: CASSDRGDYGYTF.

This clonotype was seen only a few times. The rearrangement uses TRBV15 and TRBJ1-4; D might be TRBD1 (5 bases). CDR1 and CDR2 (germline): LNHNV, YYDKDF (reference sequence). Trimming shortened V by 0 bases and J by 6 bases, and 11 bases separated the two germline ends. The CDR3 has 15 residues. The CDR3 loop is CATSRDSGWDEKLFF. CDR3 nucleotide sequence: TGTGCCACCAGCAGAGATTCAGGGTGGGATGAAAAACTGTTTTTT.

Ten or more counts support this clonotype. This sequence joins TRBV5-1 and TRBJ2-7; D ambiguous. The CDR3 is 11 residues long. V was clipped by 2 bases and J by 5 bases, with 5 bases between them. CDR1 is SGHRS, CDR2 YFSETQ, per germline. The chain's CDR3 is CASSFLNEQYF. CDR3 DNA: TGCGCCAGCAGCTTCCTCAACGAGCAGTACTTC. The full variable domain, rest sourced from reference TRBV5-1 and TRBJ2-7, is KAGVTQTPRYLIKTRGQQVTLSCSPISGHRSVSWYQQTPGQGLQFLFEYFSETQRNKGNFPGRFSGRQFSNSRSEMNVSTLELGDSALYLCASSFLNEQYFGPGTRLTVT.

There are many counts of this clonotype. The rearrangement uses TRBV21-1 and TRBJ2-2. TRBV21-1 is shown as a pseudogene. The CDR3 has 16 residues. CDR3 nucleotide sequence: TGTGCCAGCAGCAATGGGAACGTAGCTGCCTCCGGGGAGCTGTTTTTT. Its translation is CASSNGNVAASGELFF.

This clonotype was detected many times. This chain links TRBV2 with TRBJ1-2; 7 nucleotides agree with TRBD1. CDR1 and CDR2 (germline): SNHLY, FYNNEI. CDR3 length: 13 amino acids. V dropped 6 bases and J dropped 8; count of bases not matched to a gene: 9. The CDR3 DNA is TGTGCCAGCAGACCGACAGGGCGGACCGGCTACACCTTC. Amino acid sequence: CASRPTGRTGYTF.

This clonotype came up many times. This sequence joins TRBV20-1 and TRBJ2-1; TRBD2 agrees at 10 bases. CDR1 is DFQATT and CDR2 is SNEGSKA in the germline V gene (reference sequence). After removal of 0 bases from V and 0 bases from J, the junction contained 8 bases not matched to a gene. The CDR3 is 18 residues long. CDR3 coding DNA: TGCAGTGCTAGAGAAGGTAGCGGGGGGCTCAGCTCCTACAATGAGCAGTTCTTC. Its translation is CSAREGSGGLSSYNEQFF.

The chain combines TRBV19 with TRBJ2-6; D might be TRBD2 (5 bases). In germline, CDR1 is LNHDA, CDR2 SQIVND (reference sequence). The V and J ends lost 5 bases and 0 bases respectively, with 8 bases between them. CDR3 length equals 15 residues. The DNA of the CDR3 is TGTGCCAGTAGTCCGGGAAACTCTGGGGCCAACGTCCTGACTTTC. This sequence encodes CASSPGNSGANVLTF. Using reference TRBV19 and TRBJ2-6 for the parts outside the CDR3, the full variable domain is DGGITQSPKYLFRKEGQNVTLSCEQNLNHDAMYWYRQDPGQGLRLIYYSQIVNDFQKGDIAEGYSVSREKKESFPLTVTSAQKNPTAFYLCASSPGNSGANVLTFGAGSRLTVL.

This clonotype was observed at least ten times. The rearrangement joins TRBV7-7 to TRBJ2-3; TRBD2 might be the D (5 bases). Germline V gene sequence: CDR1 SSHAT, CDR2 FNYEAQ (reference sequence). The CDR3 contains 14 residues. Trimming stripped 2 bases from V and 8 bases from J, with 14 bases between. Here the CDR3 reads CASSLSALDGTQYF. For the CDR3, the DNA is TGTGCCAGCAGCTTATCGGCACTAGATGGTACGCAGTATTTT.

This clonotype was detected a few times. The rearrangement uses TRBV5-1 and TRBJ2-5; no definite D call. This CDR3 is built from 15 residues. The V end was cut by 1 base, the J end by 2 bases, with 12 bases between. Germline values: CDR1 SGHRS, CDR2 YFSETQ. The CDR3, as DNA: TGCGCCAGCAGCTTGACTCTTCTAGGACAAGAGACCCAGTACTTC. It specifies CASSLTLLGQETQYF.

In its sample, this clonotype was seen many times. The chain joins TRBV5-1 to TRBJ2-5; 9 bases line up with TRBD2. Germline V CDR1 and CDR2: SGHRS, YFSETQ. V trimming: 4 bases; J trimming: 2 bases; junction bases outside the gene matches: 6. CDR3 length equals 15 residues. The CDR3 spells CASSVAGAIQETQYF. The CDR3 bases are TGCGCCAGCAGCGTAGCGGGGGCAATTCAAGAGACCCAGTACTTC.

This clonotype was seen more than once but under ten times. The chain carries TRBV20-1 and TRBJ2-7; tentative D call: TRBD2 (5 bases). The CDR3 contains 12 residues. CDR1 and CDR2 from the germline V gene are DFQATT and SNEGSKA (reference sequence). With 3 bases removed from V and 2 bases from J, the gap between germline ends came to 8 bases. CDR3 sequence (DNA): TGCAGTGCTAGGGTCGGGACCTACGAGCAGTACGTC. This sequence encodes CSARVGTYEQYV.

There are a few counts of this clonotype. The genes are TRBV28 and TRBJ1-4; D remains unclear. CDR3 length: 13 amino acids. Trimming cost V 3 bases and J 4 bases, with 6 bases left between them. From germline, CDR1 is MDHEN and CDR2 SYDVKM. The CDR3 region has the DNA TGTGCCAGCAGTTTGGGTGTTAATGAAAAACTGTTTTTT. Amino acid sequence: CASSLGVNEKLFF.

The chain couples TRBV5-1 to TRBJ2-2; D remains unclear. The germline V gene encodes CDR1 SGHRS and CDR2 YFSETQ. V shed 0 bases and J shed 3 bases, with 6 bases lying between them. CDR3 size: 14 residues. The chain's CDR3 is CASSLVVDTGELFF. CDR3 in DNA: TGCGCCAGCAGCTTGGTGGTAGACACCGGGGAGCTGTTTTTT.

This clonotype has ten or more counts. The CDR3 nucleotides read TGCAGTGCCTCGACAGCCTACGAGCAGTACGTC. Encoded protein: CSASTAYEQYV. This rearrangement joins TRBV20-1 to TRBJ2-7, with TRBD1 as a possible D gene (5 bases). V lost 6 bases and J lost 2, with 8 bases in between. Looked up from germline, CDR1 is DFQATT and CDR2 is SNEGSKA (reference sequence). CDR3 length: 11 residues.

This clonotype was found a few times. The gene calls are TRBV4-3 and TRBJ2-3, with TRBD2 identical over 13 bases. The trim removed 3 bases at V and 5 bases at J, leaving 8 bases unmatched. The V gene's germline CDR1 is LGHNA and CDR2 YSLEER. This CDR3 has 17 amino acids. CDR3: CASSHTMGLAGRDTQYF. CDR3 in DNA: TGCGCCAGCAGCCACACGATGGGACTAGCGGGAAGAGATACGCAGTATTTT.

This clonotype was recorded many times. DNA for the CDR3: TGTGCCAGCAGCCAAGATCTAGGGGTCCTGACTTTC. Its translation is CASSQDLGVLTF. V is TRBV3-1 and J is TRBJ2-6, with D unresolved. The V and J ends lost 0 bases and 13 bases respectively, with 7 bases between them. Germline V lookup: CDR1 LGHDT, CDR2 YNNKEL (reference sequence). This CDR3 contains 12 residues.

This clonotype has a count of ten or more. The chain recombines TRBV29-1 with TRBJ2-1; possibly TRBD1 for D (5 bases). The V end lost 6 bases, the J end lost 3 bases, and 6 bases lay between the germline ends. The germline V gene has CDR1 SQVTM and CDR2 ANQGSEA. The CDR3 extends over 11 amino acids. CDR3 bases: TGCAGCGTAGACAGCTACAATGAGCAGTTCTTC. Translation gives CSVDSYNEQFF.